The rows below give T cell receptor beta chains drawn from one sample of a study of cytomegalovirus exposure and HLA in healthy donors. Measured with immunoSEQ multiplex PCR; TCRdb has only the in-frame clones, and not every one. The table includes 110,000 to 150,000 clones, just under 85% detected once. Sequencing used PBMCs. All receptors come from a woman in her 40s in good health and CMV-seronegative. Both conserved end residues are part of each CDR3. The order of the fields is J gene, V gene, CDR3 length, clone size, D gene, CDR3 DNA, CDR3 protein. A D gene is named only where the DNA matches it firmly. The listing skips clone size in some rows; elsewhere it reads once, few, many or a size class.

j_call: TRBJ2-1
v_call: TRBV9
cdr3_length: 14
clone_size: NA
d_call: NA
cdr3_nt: TGTGCCAGCAGCCCCCGGTCCTCCTACAATGAGCAGTTCTTC
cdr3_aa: CASSPRSSYNEQFF

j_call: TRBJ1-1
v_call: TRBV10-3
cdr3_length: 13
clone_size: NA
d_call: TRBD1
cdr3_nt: TGTGCCATCCTGACAGCAGGGGGGACTGAAGCTTTCTTT
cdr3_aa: CAILTAGGTEAFF

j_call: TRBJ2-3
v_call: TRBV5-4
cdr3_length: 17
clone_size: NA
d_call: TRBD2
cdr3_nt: TGCGCCAGCAGCCAGGTCACTAGCGGGAGAAGGGGAGATACGCAGTATTTT
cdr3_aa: CASSQVTSGRRGDTQYF

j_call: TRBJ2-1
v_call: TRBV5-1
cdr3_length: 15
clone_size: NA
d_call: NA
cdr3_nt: TGCGCCAGCAGCTTGTTGAGCACTTCCTACAATGAGCAGTTCTTC
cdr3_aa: CASSLLSTSYNEQFF

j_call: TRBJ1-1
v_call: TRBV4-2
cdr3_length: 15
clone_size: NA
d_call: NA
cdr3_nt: TGTGCCAGCAGCCACCCACAACGGGGAAACACTGAAGCTTTCTTT
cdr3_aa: CASSHPQRGNTEAFF

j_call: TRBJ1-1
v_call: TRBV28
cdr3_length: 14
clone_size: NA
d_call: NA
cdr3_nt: TGTGCCAGCTACCCAGGGTTTTTGAACACTGAAGCTTTCTTT
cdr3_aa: CASYPGFLNTEAFF

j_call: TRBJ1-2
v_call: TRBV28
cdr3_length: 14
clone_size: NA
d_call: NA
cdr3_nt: TGTGCCAGCAGTCCGTCGGACAGATACTATGGCTACACCTTC
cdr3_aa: CASSPSDRYYGYTF

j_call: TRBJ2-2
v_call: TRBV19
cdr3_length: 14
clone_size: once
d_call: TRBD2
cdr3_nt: TGTGCCAGTAGGAGGCGGGAGAGCACCGGGGAGCTGTTTTTT
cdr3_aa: CASRRRESTGELFF

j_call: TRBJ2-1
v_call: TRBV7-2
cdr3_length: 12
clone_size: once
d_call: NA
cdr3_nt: TGTGCCAGCAGCAGGGGCTACAATGAGCAGTTCTTC
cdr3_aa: CASSRGYNEQFF

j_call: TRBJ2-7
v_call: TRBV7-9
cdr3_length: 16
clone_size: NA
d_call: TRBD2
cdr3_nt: TGTGCCAGCAGCTCCGAATTCGGGAGGAGGACCTACGAGCAGTACTTC
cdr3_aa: CASSSEFGRRTYEQYF

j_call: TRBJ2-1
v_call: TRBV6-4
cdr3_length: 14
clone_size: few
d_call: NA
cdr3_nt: TGTGCCAGCAGTGATGCGCCTACCTACAATGAGCAGTTCTTC
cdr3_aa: CASSDAPTYNEQFF

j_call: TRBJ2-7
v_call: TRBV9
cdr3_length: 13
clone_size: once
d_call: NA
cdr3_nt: TGTGCCAGCAGCGTAGCCCCTGACTACGAGCAGTACTTC
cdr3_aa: CASSVAPDYEQYF

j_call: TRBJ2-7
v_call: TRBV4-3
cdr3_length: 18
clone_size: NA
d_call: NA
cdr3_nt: TGCGCCAGCAGCCAAGAAGATTCAGGGCGGCTAGCGCCCTACGAGCAGTACTTC
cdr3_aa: CASSQEDSGRLAPYEQYF

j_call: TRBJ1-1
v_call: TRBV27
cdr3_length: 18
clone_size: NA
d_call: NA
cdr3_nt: TGTGCCAGCAGTTCACGGCCAAAGATGGGGGCTACTAACACTGAAGCTTTCTTT
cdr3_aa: CASSSRPKMGATNTEAFF

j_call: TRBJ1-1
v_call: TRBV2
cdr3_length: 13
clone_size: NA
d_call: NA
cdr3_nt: TGTGCCAGCAGTGTAGACAGTCGCACTGAAGCTTTCTTT
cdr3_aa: CASSVDSRTEAFF

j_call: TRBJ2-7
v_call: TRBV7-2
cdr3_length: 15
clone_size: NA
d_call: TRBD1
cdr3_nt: TGTGCCAGCAGTCGCGGGACAGGGGCAACCTACGAGCAGTACTTC
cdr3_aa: CASSRGTGATYEQYF

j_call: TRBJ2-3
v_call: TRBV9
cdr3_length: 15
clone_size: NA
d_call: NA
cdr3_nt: TGTGCCAGCAGCGTAGGCCCTAGCGCGACAGATACGCAGTATTTT
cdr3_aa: CASSVGPSATDTQYF

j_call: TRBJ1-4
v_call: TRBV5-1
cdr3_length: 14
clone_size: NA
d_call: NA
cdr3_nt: TGCGCCAGCAGCTTGGGTATAGCTACGGAAAAACTGTTTTTT
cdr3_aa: CASSLGIATEKLFF

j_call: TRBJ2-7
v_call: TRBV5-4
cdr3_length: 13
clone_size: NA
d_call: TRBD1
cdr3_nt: TGTGCCAGCAGGGCGACAGGGGCCAACGAGCAGTACTTC
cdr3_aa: CASRATGANEQYF

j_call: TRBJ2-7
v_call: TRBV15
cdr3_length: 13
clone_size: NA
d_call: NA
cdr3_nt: TGTGCCACCAGCAGAGATGCAGGGAACGAGCAGTACTTC
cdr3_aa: CATSRDAGNEQYF

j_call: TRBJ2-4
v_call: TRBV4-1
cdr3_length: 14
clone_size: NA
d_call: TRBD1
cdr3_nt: TGCGCCAGCAGCCAAGGGGACAGACTAAACATTCAGTACTTC
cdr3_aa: CASSQGDRLNIQYF

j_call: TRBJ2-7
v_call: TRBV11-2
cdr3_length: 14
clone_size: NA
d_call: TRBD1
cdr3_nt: TGTGCCAGCAGCTTTGGGACAGGCTCCTACGAGCAGTACTTC
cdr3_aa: CASSFGTGSYEQYF

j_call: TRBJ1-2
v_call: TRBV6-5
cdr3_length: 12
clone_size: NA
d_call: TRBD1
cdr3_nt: TGTGCCAGCAGGACAGGGAACTATGGCTACACCTTC
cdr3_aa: CASRTGNYGYTF

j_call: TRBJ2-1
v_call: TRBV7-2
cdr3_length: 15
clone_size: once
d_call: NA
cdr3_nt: TGTGCCAGCAGCCCCGCGGCGAGCTCCTACAATGAGCAGTTCTTC
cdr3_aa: CASSPAASSYNEQFF

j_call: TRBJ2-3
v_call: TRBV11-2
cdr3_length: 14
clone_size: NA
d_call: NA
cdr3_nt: TGTGCCAGCAGCTTAACAGACCGGACAGATACGCAGTATTTT
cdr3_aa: CASSLTDRTDTQYF

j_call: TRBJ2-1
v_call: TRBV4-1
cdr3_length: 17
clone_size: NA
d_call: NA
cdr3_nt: TGCGCCAGCAGCCAACTACCTCTAGGATCCTCCTACAATGAGCAGTTCTTC
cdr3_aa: CASSQLPLGSSYNEQFF

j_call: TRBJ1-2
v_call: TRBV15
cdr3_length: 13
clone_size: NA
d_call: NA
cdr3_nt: TGTGCCACCAGCCCAGACTATCAGGGGGGCTACACCTTC
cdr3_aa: CATSPDYQGGYTF

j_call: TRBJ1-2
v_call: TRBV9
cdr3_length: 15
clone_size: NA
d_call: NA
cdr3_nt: TGTGCCAGCAGCGTAGAAGGGGCAGCCCACTATGGCTACACCTTC
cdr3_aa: CASSVEGAAHYGYTF

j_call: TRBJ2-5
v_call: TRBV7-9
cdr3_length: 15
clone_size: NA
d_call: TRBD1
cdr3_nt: TGTTCCAGCAGCTGGAGACGACAGGGTCAGGAGACCCAGTACTTC
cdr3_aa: CSSSWRRQGQETQYF

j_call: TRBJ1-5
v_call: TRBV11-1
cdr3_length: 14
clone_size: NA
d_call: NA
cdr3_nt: TGTGCCAGCAGCTTGGTTGGCGGAGATCAGCCCCAGCATTTT
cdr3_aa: CASSLVGGDQPQHF